Described below is a single TCR beta chain sequence and its context. This record belongs to a study of blood T cell repertoires in COVID-19. For the study at large: Sample material is recorded as cDNA or gDNA derived from T cells, B-cell-depleted T cells, or PBMCs.

Generated by immunoSEQ multiplex PCR, the TCRdb table keeps only in-frame clones and is missing some. The table records approximately 140,000 clones, approximately 79% of them present only once. The specimen sequenced was peripheral blood. The receptor's source is a man aged 55 to 70 with acute or convalescent COVID-19.

CDR3 coding DNA: TGTGCCAGCAGCTTATTTTCCGGTCCAGATACGCAGTATTTT. As protein: CASSLFSGPDTQYF. J is TRBJ2-3 and V is TRBV7-9; no clear D. CDR1 is SEHNR and CDR2 is FQNEAQ in the germline V gene (reference sequence). The CDR3 is 14 residues long. V lost 2 bases, J lost 4 bases, and 10 bases lay in between. The whole variable domain, remainder taken from reference TRBV7-9 and TRBJ2-3, is DTGVSQNPRHKITKRGQNVTFRCDPISEHNRLYWYRQTLGQGPEFLTYFQNEAQLEKSRLLSDRFSAERPKGSFSTLEIQRTEQGDSAMYLCASSLFSGPDTQYFGPGTRLTVL.